This TCR beta chain stems from a study of T cells after yellow fever vaccination. This clonotype appeared a few times. TCRdb recomputed calls from the 5' RACE reads with MiXCR, one row per CDR3 protein. Among about 320,000 distinct CDR3 sequences listed, about 11% were seen once. CDR3 size: 11 residues. CDR1 SQVTM and CDR2 ANQGSEA come from the germline V gene. Trimming removed 6 bases from V and 4 bases from J, with 10 bases in between. The sample in question was CD4+ T cells sorted from PBMCs, obtained 45 days after the yellow fever booster vaccination. The source of this sequence is a man aged 18 to 30 who received the YFV17D yellow fever vaccine. The V call is TRBV29-1, the J call TRBJ2-7; D unresolved. The CDR3 protein is CSVRKGYEQYF. CDR3 in DNA: TGCAGCGTCCGAAAAGGGTACGAGCAGTACTTC.